This TCR beta chain was identified in a study of blood T cell repertoires in COVID-19. Study at large: Acute-phase and convalescent COVID-19 samples originated in the United States, Italy and Spain.

In the authors' workflow: Reference gene primer amplification yielded estimated nucleated cell counts. The table came from immunoSEQ multiplex PCR; TCRdb's copy has only in-frame clones and leaves some out. That table furnishes V, J and clone size, whereas the DNA furnished D and trimming. The data contain around 240,000 clones, 90% to 95% of them seen just once; the ten biggest clones take up 0.95% to 1.5%. In germline, CDR1 is SGHTA, CDR2 FQGNSA. The length of the CDR3 is 14 residues. V was pared by 1 base and J by 7 bases, with 13 bases between. Participants were aged roughly 18 to 90 years, lived in under 25 US areas, and enrolled virtually. Participants' own reports of clinical history determined their cohort assignment.

The rearrangement links TRBV7-2 to TRBJ1-1, with D maybe TRBD1 (5 bases). This clonotype was obtained from a human donor in a cohort exposed to, infected with or recovered from COVID-19 (not recorded which). The donor label of this sample is uncertain. Input material: PBMCs or T cells enriched from blood (not recorded which). Here the CDR3 reads CASSLDRPGDEAFF. The CDR3 DNA reads as TGTGCCAGCAGCTTAGATCGTCCGGGGGATGAAGCTTTCTTT.